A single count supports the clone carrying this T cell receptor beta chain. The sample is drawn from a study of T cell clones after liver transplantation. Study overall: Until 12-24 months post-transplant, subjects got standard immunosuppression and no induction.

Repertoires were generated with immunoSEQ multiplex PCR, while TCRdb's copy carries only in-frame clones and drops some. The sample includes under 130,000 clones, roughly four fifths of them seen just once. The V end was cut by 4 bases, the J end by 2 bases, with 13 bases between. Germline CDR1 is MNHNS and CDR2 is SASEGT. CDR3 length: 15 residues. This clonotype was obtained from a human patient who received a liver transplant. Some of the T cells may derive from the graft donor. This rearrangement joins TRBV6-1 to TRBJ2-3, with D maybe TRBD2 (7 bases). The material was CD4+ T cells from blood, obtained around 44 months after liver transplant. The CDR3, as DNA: TGTGCCAGCAGTGCACAGGGAGGGTACACAGATACGCAGTATTTT. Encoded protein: CASSAQGGYTDTQYF.